The rows below give T cell receptor beta chains drawn from one sample of a study of blood T cell repertoires in COVID-19. Method: immunoSEQ multiplex PCR; TCRdb's copy keeps in-frame clones and lacks some. The data show about 98,000 clones, about 89% seen once. The sample was peripheral blood. Receptor source: a man between 45 and 60 years old with acute or convalescent COVID-19. Both conserved end residues are part of each CDR3. Fields, in order: D gene, clone size, J gene, V gene, CDR3 DNA, CDR3 protein. The D gene is left open where the match is weak. Not every row has a clone size; where given, it reads once, few, many or a size class.

d_gene: .; abundance: .; j_gene: TRBJ2-2; v_gene: TRBV18; CDR3nt: TGTGCCAGCTCACCAGGACTCACGAACACCGGGGAGCTGTTTTTT; CDR3aa: CASSPGLTNTGELFF
d_gene: TRBD2; abundance: .; j_gene: TRBJ2-3; v_gene: TRBV5-1; CDR3nt: TGCGCCAGCAGCTTGCCGGGACTAGCATCCACAGATACGCAGTATTTT; CDR3aa: CASSLPGLASTDTQYF
d_gene: .; abundance: .; j_gene: TRBJ1-3; v_gene: TRBV5-1; CDR3nt: TGCGCCAGCAGCTTGGTTATGACAGGAGCTACTGGAAACACCATATATTTT; CDR3aa: CASSLVMTGATGNTIYF
d_gene: .; abundance: .; j_gene: TRBJ1-1; v_gene: TRBV9; CDR3nt: TGTGCCAGCCACCCGGGCGGGGGCAGCACTGAAGCTTTCTTT; CDR3aa: CASHPGGGSTEAFF
d_gene: TRBD1; abundance: .; j_gene: TRBJ2-7; v_gene: TRBV28; CDR3nt: TGTGCCAGCAGTTCTAGGACAGGGACCCTTTACGAGCAGTACTTC; CDR3aa: CASSSRTGTLYEQYF
d_gene: TRBD2; abundance: .; j_gene: TRBJ2-5; v_gene: TRBV29-1; CDR3nt: TGCAGCGTTGCTAGCGGGAGTGGGGAGACCCAGTACTTC; CDR3aa: CSVASGSGETQYF
d_gene: TRBD2; abundance: .; j_gene: TRBJ2-7; v_gene: TRBV5-4; CDR3nt: TGTGCCAGCAGCTCCTATGCGGGACTAGGGTACGAGCAGTACTTC; CDR3aa: CASSSYAGLGYEQYF
d_gene: TRBD1; abundance: .; j_gene: TRBJ2-5; v_gene: TRBV11-2; CDR3nt: TGTGCCAGCAGCCTTCGGACAGGGGGCGGTGAGACCCAGTACTTC; CDR3aa: CASSLRTGGGETQYF
d_gene: .; abundance: .; j_gene: TRBJ2-3; v_gene: TRBV5-1; CDR3nt: TGCGCCAGCAGCTTGACTACCGGGGAGACAGATACGCAGTATTTT; CDR3aa: CASSLTTGETDTQYF
d_gene: TRBD1; abundance: .; j_gene: TRBJ1-4; v_gene: TRBV24-1; CDR3nt: TGTGCCACCAGTGATACCCGGACAGGGACTAATGAAAAACTGTTTTTT; CDR3aa: CATSDTRTGTNEKLFF
d_gene: TRBD1; abundance: .; j_gene: TRBJ1-1; v_gene: TRBV5-1; CDR3nt: TGCGCCAGCAGCTACACGACAGGGGGTGGGACTGAAGCTTTCTTT; CDR3aa: CASSYTTGGGTEAFF
d_gene: .; abundance: .; j_gene: TRBJ2-7; v_gene: TRBV9; CDR3nt: TGTGCCAGCAGCATCGGCACTACCTCCTACGAGCAGTACTTC; CDR3aa: CASSIGTTSYEQYF
d_gene: .; abundance: .; j_gene: TRBJ1-4; v_gene: TRBV15; CDR3nt: TGTGCCACCAGCAGCCGAGAGGTGACAACTAATGAAAAACTGTTTTTT; CDR3aa: CATSSREVTTNEKLFF
d_gene: TRBD2; abundance: .; j_gene: TRBJ2-1; v_gene: TRBV3-1/TRBV3-2; CDR3nt: TGTGCCAGCAGCCAAGTGGCTAGCGGGAGGTCCTACAATGAGCAGTTCTTC; CDR3aa: CASSQVASGRSYNEQFF
d_gene: TRBD1; abundance: .; j_gene: TRBJ1-2; v_gene: TRBV14; CDR3nt: TGTGCCAGCAGCCAGTCCCGACAGGGGGCCGGCTACACCTTC; CDR3aa: CASSQSRQGAGYTF
d_gene: .; abundance: .; j_gene: TRBJ1-3; v_gene: TRBV6-1; CDR3nt: TGTGCCAGCAGTGACAGGGGCCTTACCTCTGGAAACACCATATATTTT; CDR3aa: CASSDRGLTSGNTIYF
d_gene: TRBD2; abundance: .; j_gene: TRBJ2-3; v_gene: TRBV11-2; CDR3nt: TGTGCCAGCAGCCCGAGGGACAGTTCATCTAGCGGGAGTCCAGATACGCAGTATTTT; CDR3aa: CASSPRDSSSSGSPDTQYF
d_gene: TRBD2; abundance: .; j_gene: TRBJ2-7; v_gene: TRBV4-2; CDR3nt: TGTGCCAGCAGCCAAGACCGACTAGCCGGGACGCGTTCCTACGAGCAGTACTTC; CDR3aa: CASSQDRLAGTRSYEQYF
d_gene: .; abundance: .; j_gene: TRBJ2-1; v_gene: TRBV5-1; CDR3nt: TGCGCCAGCAGCTTGGGGACTTCCTACAATGAGCAGTTCTTC; CDR3aa: CASSLGTSYNEQFF
d_gene: TRBD1; abundance: .; j_gene: TRBJ2-5; v_gene: TRBV27; CDR3nt: TGTGCCAGCAGTTTATCGGGGGCCAACAGGGGCGGTGAGACCCAGTACTTC; CDR3aa: CASSLSGANRGGETQYF
d_gene: TRBD1; abundance: .; j_gene: TRBJ2-5; v_gene: TRBV5-1; CDR3nt: TGCGCCAGCAGCCGAGGGACAGGCCAAGAGACCCAGTACTTC; CDR3aa: CASSRGTGQETQYF
d_gene: .; abundance: once; j_gene: TRBJ1-1; v_gene: TRBV19; CDR3nt: TGTGCCAGTACCCGACAGTTGAACACTGAAGCTTTCTTT; CDR3aa: CASTRQLNTEAFF
d_gene: .; abundance: .; j_gene: TRBJ2-1; v_gene: TRBV5-6; CDR3nt: TGTGCCAGCACCGGGCTAGCCCCCGCGGGAACGACCTCCTACAATGAGCAGTTCTTC; CDR3aa: CASTGLAPAGTTSYNEQFF
d_gene: .; abundance: .; j_gene: TRBJ2-3; v_gene: TRBV11-2; CDR3nt: TGTGCCAGCAGCCGCTTAGAGAGTAGCACAGATACGCAGTATTTT; CDR3aa: CASSRLESSTDTQYF
d_gene: TRBD1; abundance: .; j_gene: TRBJ1-2; v_gene: TRBV5-4; CDR3nt: TGTGCCAGCAGCTTAGGGACAGGGAGTCCGTACTCCTTC; CDR3aa: CASSLGTGSPYSF
d_gene: .; abundance: .; j_gene: TRBJ2-1; v_gene: TRBV6-2/TRBV6-3; CDR3nt: TGTGCCAGCAGTTACCCTCTGGCGGGTACCTACAATGAGCAGTTCTTC; CDR3aa: CASSYPLAGTYNEQFF
d_gene: TRBD2; abundance: few; j_gene: TRBJ2-1; v_gene: TRBV5-1; CDR3nt: TGCGCCAGCAGTTCTGTACTAGCGGGAGGGTATAATGAGCAGTTCTTC; CDR3aa: CASSSVLAGGYNEQFF
d_gene: .; abundance: once; j_gene: TRBJ1-1; v_gene: TRBV12-3/TRBV12-4; CDR3nt: TGTGCCAGCAGTTTAAGACAGGATGAAGCTTTCTTT; CDR3aa: CASSLRQDEAFF
d_gene: TRBD2; abundance: .; j_gene: TRBJ2-1; v_gene: TRBV5-1; CDR3nt: TGCGCCAGCAGCTCCACCCCGGGACTAGCGGAGATGAGCTCCTACAATGAGCAGTTCTTC; CDR3aa: CASSSTPGLAEMSSYNEQFF
d_gene: TRBD2; abundance: .; j_gene: TRBJ2-2; v_gene: TRBV5-1; CDR3nt: TGCGCCAGCAGCTTGTTAGCGGGAGCGGGCGGGGAGCTGTTTTTT; CDR3aa: CASSLLAGAGGELFF
d_gene: .; abundance: .; j_gene: TRBJ1-1; v_gene: TRBV29-1; CDR3nt: TGCAGCGGTGGCAGTAGCGCTGAAGCTTTCTTT; CDR3aa: CSGGSSAEAFF
d_gene: .; abundance: .; j_gene: TRBJ2-7; v_gene: TRBV28; CDR3nt: TGTGCCAGCAGTTTAGCGGCAACCTACGAGCAGTACTTC; CDR3aa: CASSLAATYEQYF
d_gene: .; abundance: .; j_gene: TRBJ1-5; v_gene: TRBV28; CDR3nt: TGTGCCAGCAGTTGGGGGGATAGCAATCAGCCCCAGCATTTT; CDR3aa: CASSWGDSNQPQHF
d_gene: TRBD1; abundance: .; j_gene: TRBJ1-2; v_gene: TRBV6-1; CDR3nt: TGTGCCAGCAGTGAAGGGACAGGGAGTGTATGGGGCTACACCTTC; CDR3aa: CASSEGTGSVWGYTF
d_gene: TRBD1; abundance: .; j_gene: TRBJ1-1; v_gene: TRBV19; CDR3nt: TGTGCCAGTAGTATGGGGACAGCTGAAGCTTTCTTT; CDR3aa: CASSMGTAEAFF
d_gene: .; abundance: once; j_gene: TRBJ2-1; v_gene: TRBV5-1; CDR3nt: TGCGCCAGCAGCTTGGAACGGGTCGGGCAGTTCTTC; CDR3aa: CASSLERVGQFF
d_gene: TRBD2; abundance: few; j_gene: TRBJ2-1; v_gene: TRBV9; CDR3nt: TGTGCCAGCAGCGTAGGAGTTCGGACTAGCGGATACAATGAGCAGTTCTTC; CDR3aa: CASSVGVRTSGYNEQFF
d_gene: .; abundance: .; j_gene: TRBJ1-5; v_gene: TRBV19; CDR3nt: TGTGCCAGTAGTGCGGACAGATTTGATCAGCCCCAGCATTTT; CDR3aa: CASSADRFDQPQHF
d_gene: .; abundance: .; j_gene: TRBJ1-5; v_gene: TRBV4-2; CDR3nt: TGTGCCAGCAGCCAAGAGGTAGGGGGTTCACACAATCAGCCCCAGCATTTT; CDR3aa: CASSQEVGGSHNQPQHF
d_gene: .; abundance: .; j_gene: TRBJ2-3; v_gene: TRBV18; CDR3nt: TGTGCCAGCTCCCGCGGGGACGGGAGCACAGATACGCAGTATTTT; CDR3aa: CASSRGDGSTDTQYF
d_gene: .; abundance: .; j_gene: TRBJ1-2; v_gene: TRBV11-2; CDR3nt: TGTGCCAGCAGCGCGGACACGATCAGCGGCTACACCTTC; CDR3aa: CASSADTISGYTF
d_gene: .; abundance: .; j_gene: TRBJ1-1; v_gene: TRBV29-1; CDR3nt: TGCAGCTCCAAAAGTCCGACAGAGAACACTGAAGCTTTCTTT; CDR3aa: CSSKSPTENTEAFF
d_gene: .; abundance: .; j_gene: TRBJ1-1; v_gene: TRBV10-1; CDR3nt: TGCGCCAGCAGGCACCGGGGGAAGGACACTGAAGCTTTCTTT; CDR3aa: CASRHRGKDTEAFF
d_gene: .; abundance: .; j_gene: TRBJ2-5; v_gene: TRBV10-1; CDR3nt: TGCGCCAGCAGTGCCACTCTGGGGGGAGAGACCCAGTACTTC; CDR3aa: CASSATLGGETQYF
d_gene: .; abundance: .; j_gene: TRBJ2-1; v_gene: TRBV6-5; CDR3nt: TGTGCCAGCAGTTATGGTCGGCGAGATCGGAGGTCCAAGCAGTTCTTC; CDR3aa: CASSYGRRDRRSKQFF
d_gene: .; abundance: .; j_gene: TRBJ2-5; v_gene: TRBV12-3/TRBV12-4; CDR3nt: TGTGCCAGCAGTCCCCCCGAGGGAGAGACCCAGTACTTC; CDR3aa: CASSPPEGETQYF
d_gene: TRBD2; abundance: once; j_gene: TRBJ2-1; v_gene: TRBV30; CDR3nt: TGTGCCTGGAGTTGGGGCGGGAGGAGGAATGAGCAGTTCTTC; CDR3aa: CAWSWGGRRNEQFF
d_gene: .; abundance: few; j_gene: TRBJ1-1; v_gene: TRBV30; CDR3nt: TGTGCCTGGAAAAACAGGGCTGAAGCTTTCTTT; CDR3aa: CAWKNRAEAFF
d_gene: .; abundance: .; j_gene: TRBJ2-2; v_gene: TRBV30; CDR3nt: TGTGCCTGGACTAGGCCCAACACCGGGGAGCTGTTTTTT; CDR3aa: CAWTRPNTGELFF
d_gene: .; abundance: .; j_gene: TRBJ2-2; v_gene: TRBV19; CDR3nt: TGTGCCAGTAGTATAAGGGAGACCACCGGGGAGCTGTTTTTT; CDR3aa: CASSIRETTGELFF
d_gene: .; abundance: .; j_gene: TRBJ2-1; v_gene: TRBV6-5; CDR3nt: TGTGCCAGCAGTTACCGAGGAGTCGCGGGCAATGAGCAGTTCTTC; CDR3aa: CASSYRGVAGNEQFF
d_gene: TRBD1; abundance: .; j_gene: TRBJ2-4; v_gene: TRBV2; CDR3nt: TGTGCCAGCAGTGGGACAGGGAGGACCAAAAACATTCAGTACTTC; CDR3aa: CASSGTGRTKNIQYF
d_gene: TRBD2; abundance: .; j_gene: TRBJ2-7; v_gene: TRBV13; CDR3nt: TGTGCCAGCAGCCACCGACTAGCGGGAGGACACGAGCAGTACTTC; CDR3aa: CASSHRLAGGHEQYF
d_gene: .; abundance: .; j_gene: TRBJ1-2; v_gene: TRBV6-5; CDR3nt: TGTGCCAGCAGTTACGTGGCGGGGGAGTATGGCTACACCTTC; CDR3aa: CASSYVAGEYGYTF
d_gene: .; abundance: .; j_gene: TRBJ1-3; v_gene: TRBV3-1/TRBV3-2; CDR3nt: TGTGCCAGCAGCCAAGAGGGGGCCGGAAACACCATATATTTT; CDR3aa: CASSQEGAGNTIYF
d_gene: .; abundance: .; j_gene: TRBJ1-1; v_gene: TRBV4-2; CDR3nt: TGTGCCAGCAGCCAAGATAGGTGGGAGGCTGCCTTT; CDR3aa: CASSQDRWEAAF
d_gene: .; abundance: .; j_gene: TRBJ2-6; v_gene: TRBV5-4; CDR3nt: TGTGCCAGCAGCACTTTCTCCTTTGCGTTGAGCGGGGCCAACGTCCTGACTTTC; CDR3aa: CASSTFSFALSGANVLTF
d_gene: .; abundance: once; j_gene: TRBJ1-1; v_gene: TRBV30; CDR3nt: TGTGCCTGGCTACAGGGTGGAGCTGAAGCTTTCTTT; CDR3aa: CAWLQGGAEAFF